This T cell receptor beta chain was recovered during a study of cytotoxic CD8 clonotypes in ibrutinib-treated CLL. The protocol was immunoSEQ multiplex PCR, while the TCRdb copy is restricted to in-frame clones and leaves out a portion. The table has under 200,000 clones, roughly 80% seen once; the top ten hold about 4.5%. Broader study findings: Public clonotypes were seen rarely and were contracted or stable on treatment. Clonality at baseline surpassed age-matched healthy donors and tracked circulating CD8+ T-cell counts.

V lost 6 bases, J lost 3 bases, and 14 bases lay in between. Per germline, CDR1 SGHAT and CDR2 FQNNGV. The CDR3 is 14 amino acids. Worth noting for this clone: The target antigen is unknown.

The material was PBMCs, obtained after 24 months of ibrutinib treatment. The chain joins TRBV11-2 to TRBJ1-2, with a tentative D call TRBD1 (5 bases). This sequence originates from a human donor with chronic lymphocytic leukemia. In DNA, the CDR3 is TGTGCCAGCAGGTCTCAGACGGGACACTATGGCTACACCTTC. Translated: CASRSQTGHYGYTF.